Reported below is one T cell receptor (beta chain). V lost 4 bases and J lost 4; bases outside the gene matches: 6. Germline V CDR1 and CDR2: SGHRS, YFSETQ. The CDR3 loop spans 14 amino acids. The method was immunoSEQ multiplex PCR; TCRdb's version includes in-frame clones alone and lacks a portion of them. The repertoire holds about 57,000 clones, with approximately 81% as singletons. The record originates from a study of blood T cell repertoires in COVID-19. Overall study context: T cells, B-cell-depleted T cells, or PBMCs provided the cDNA or gDNA that served as material.

Recruitment covered roughly 22 US areas and drew participants whose ages spanned about 18 to 100 years. Donors were grouped by their self-reported clinical history. The TCR comes from a middle-aged woman with acute COVID-19. The source material was PBMCs or T cells enriched from blood (not recorded which). The V call is TRBV5-1, the J call TRBJ1-2, with 8 bases fitting TRBD1. CDR3 sequence (DNA): TGCGCCAGCAGCCCCTCAGGGACAGGCTATGGCTACACCTTC. Translating gives CASSPSGTGYGYTF.